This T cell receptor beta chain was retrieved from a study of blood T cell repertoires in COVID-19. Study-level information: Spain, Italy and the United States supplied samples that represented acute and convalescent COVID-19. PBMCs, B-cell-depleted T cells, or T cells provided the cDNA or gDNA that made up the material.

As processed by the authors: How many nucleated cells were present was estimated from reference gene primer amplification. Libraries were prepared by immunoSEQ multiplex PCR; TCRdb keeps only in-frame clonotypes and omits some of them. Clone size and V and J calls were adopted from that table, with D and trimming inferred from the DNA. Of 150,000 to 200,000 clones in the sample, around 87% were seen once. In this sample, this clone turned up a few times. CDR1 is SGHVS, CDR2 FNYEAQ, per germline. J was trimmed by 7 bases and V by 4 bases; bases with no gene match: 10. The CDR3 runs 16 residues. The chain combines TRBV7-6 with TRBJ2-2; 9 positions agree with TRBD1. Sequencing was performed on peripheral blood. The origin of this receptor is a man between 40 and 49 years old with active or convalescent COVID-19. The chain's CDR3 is CASSYSDRGFIGELFF. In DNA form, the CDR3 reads TGTGCCAGCAGCTACTCTGACAGGGGGTTCATCGGGGAGCTGTTTTTT.